What follows are 20 T cell receptor beta chains derived from one specimen sequenced in a study of OX40 agonist ivuxolimab in advanced cancers. Repertoires were generated with immunoSEQ multiplex PCR, while TCRdb's copy carries only in-frame clones and drops some. This sample has about 12,000 clones, with 80% found just once. The sample consisted of CD4+ or CD8+ T cells sorted from blood, taken in a trial of the OX40 agonist ivuxolimab. Receptors originate from an adult with an advanced solid tumor such as melanoma, head and neck, liver or kidney cancer.

CDR3 in amino acids: CASTPVSFRDRGIYNEQFF. The CDR3 bases are TGTGCCAGCACCCCCGTCTCTTTTCGGGACAGGGGTATCTACAATGAGCAGTTCTTC. The rearrangement links TRBV11-1 to TRBJ2-1; TRBD1 matches 10 bases. Germline trimming cut 7 bases from V and 3 bases from J; bases unmatched to any gene: 18. There are 19 residues in the CDR3. Germline CDR1 is SGHAT and CDR2 is FQDESV (reference sequence).

The sample holds a few counts of this clone. Other DNA sequences in this sample translate to the same CDR3. The chain carries TRBV9 and TRBJ2-1; D is perhaps TRBD1 or TRBD2 (6 bases each). This CDR3 has 12 residues. V dropped 0 bases and J dropped 9 bases, with 7 bases sitting between them. Germline V gives CDR1 SGDLS, CDR2 YYNGEE. The CDR3 spells CASSVEGGEQFF. The CDR3 DNA reads as TGTGCCAGCAGCGTAGAGGGGGGTGAGCAGTTCTTC.

The rearrangement links TRBV11-1 to TRBJ2-3, with D tentatively TRBD2 (6 bases). Trimming shortened V by 5 bases and J by 2 bases, and 26 bases separated the two germline ends. There are 19 residues in the CDR3. Looked up from germline, CDR1 is SGHAT and CDR2 is FQDESV (reference sequence). CDR3 loop: CASSPRGGYGGIVTDTQYF. The DNA of the CDR3 is TGTGCCAGCAGCCCCCGAGGCGGTTATGGCGGGATCGTCACAGATACGCAGTATTTT.

This clone was picked up one time. The chain carries TRBV28 and TRBJ2-1; TRBD2 aligns across 7 bases. The V and J ends lost 2 bases and 7 bases, in that order; junction bases with no gene match: 14. In germline, CDR1 is MDHEN, CDR2 SYDVKM. The CDR3 length is 17 residues. The CDR3 DNA reads TGTGCCAGCAGTTTAGTCCGGGGGGAGGTAACCCCAAATGAGCAGTTCTTC. Translation gives CASSLVRGEVTPNEQFF.

CDR3 in DNA: TGTGCCAGCAGTTTTAAGAGGCTAGCGGGAGATTATGCGCAGTTCTTC. Translated, it gives CASSFKRLAGDYAQFF. The chain combines TRBV27 with TRBJ2-1; 10 positions match TRBD2. This CDR3 is built from 16 residues. V was pared by 3 bases and J by 12 bases, with 14 bases of the junction left unmatched. Germline CDR1 MNHEY, CDR2 SMNVEV (reference sequence).

The chain employs TRBV9 and TRBJ2-1; no definite D call. The CDR3 runs to 13 residues. CDR1 is SGDLS and CDR2 is YYNGEE in the germline V gene. Trimming took off 0 bases at V and 2 bases at J, with 3 bases between the two ends. CDR3 amino acids: CASSVEPYNEQFF. Here the CDR3 DNA reads TGTGCCAGCAGCGTAGAGCCCTACAATGAGCAGTTCTTC.

The chain combines TRBV4-3 with TRBJ2-1, with D possibly TRBD2 on 5 matching bases. The CDR3 totals 16 residues. V dropped 0 bases and J dropped 6 bases, with 15 bases sitting between them. Germline V gives CDR1 LGHNA, CDR2 YSLEER. The CDR3 DNA is TGCGCCAGCAGCCAAGATTTGGGAGACGCCCTCAATGAGCAGTTCTTC. Its protein product is CASSQDLGDALNEQFF.

J is TRBJ1-4 and V is TRBV27; a possible D gene is TRBD1 (6 bases). CDR1 is MNHEY and CDR2 is SMNVEV in the germline V gene (reference sequence). Trimming pared 1 base from V and 14 bases from J, leaving 29 bases between. The CDR3 covers 18 residues. The CDR3 loop is CASSLYRGAVAPGPGLFF. The CDR3 DNA reads TGTGCCAGCAGTTTATACCGGGGGGCCGTCGCTCCTGGCCCGGGGCTGTTTTTT.

The chain carries TRBV7-2 and TRBJ2-7, with D possibly being TRBD2 (5 bases). V was pared by 3 bases and J by 3 bases, with 9 bases between. The CDR3 is made up of 13 amino acids. CDR1 and CDR2 (germline): SGHTA, FQGNSA. The CDR3 nucleotides are TGTGCCAGCAGCTTCACGGGGTACTACGAGCAGTACTTC. This codes for CASSFTGYYEQYF.

V and J are TRBV30 and TRBJ2-1; D ambiguous. The V gene lost 5 bases and the J gene lost 8 bases, with 7 bases spanning the gap. The CDR3 covers 10 residues. Germline V gene lookup returns CDR1 GTSNPN and CDR2 SVGIG (reference sequence). Written as DNA, the CDR3 is TGTGCCTGGGCGATTGATGAGCAGTTCTTC. It encodes CAWAIDEQFF.

The V and J genes are TRBV4-2 and TRBJ2-5; D is perhaps TRBD2 (6 bases). Gene TRBJ2-7 matches the end of the DNA better, so the J call may be wrong. The CDR3 consists of 15 residues. Per the germline V gene, CDR1 is LGHNA and CDR2 is YNFKEQ. The CDR3 nucleotides read TGTGCCAGCAGCCACTTGTCCGGGAGCTCCTACGAGCAGTACTTC. Translation: CASSHLSGSSYEQYF.

The chain has TRBV9 and TRBJ2-7; TRBD1 matches at 7 bases. The germline V gene encodes CDR1 SGDLS and CDR2 YYNGEE. This CDR3 region has 15 residues. V lost 2 bases, J lost 3 bases, and 8 bases stayed unmatched. The CDR3 loop reads CASSVTGQPDYEQYF. For the CDR3, the DNA is TGTGCCAGCAGCGTCACGGGACAGCCAGACTACGAGCAGTACTTC.

This chain uses TRBV19 with TRBJ2-1; D gene ambiguous. Germline values: CDR1 LNHDA, CDR2 SQIVND (reference sequence). Trimming stripped 5 bases from V and 2 bases from J, with 10 bases between. This CDR3 is 14 amino acids long. In DNA form, the CDR3 reads TGTGCCAGTAGTTTTAGGGTCCCCTACAATGAGCAGTTCTTC. Its translation is CASSFRVPYNEQFF.

The gene calls are TRBV11-2 and TRBJ1-2; possibly TRBD1 for D (6 bases). This CDR3 contains 14 residues. Germline loops: CDR1 SGHAT, CDR2 FQNNGV. V was cut by 7 bases and J by 5 bases, with 17 bases left in between. The CDR3 nucleotides read TGTGCCAGCACCCCCGGGGGCCCAGGATATGGCTACACCTTC. Residues: CASTPGGPGYGYTF.

This clone came up once. The gene calls are TRBV28 and TRBJ2-3; either TRBD1 or TRBD2 may supply D (5 bases each). There are 15 residues in the CDR3. V shed 5 bases and J shed 6 bases, with 18 bases lying between them. Germline CDR1 MDHEN, CDR2 SYDVKM. CDR3 in amino acids: CASSALDSWGDTQYF. The CDR3 DNA reads TGTGCCAGCAGTGCACTGGACTCGTGGGGGGATACGCAGTATTTT.

The rearrangement links TRBV27 to TRBJ1-1; 8 bases match TRBD1. After removal of 4 bases from V and 6 bases from J, the junction contained 10 bases not matched to a gene. Germline V CDR1 and CDR2: MNHEY, SMNVEV (reference sequence). The CDR3 has 15 residues. The CDR3 reads CASSSLGQAAAEAFF. CDR3 bases: TGTGCCAGCAGTTCCCTGGGACAGGCGGCTGCTGAAGCTTTCTTT.

V and J are TRBV29-1 and TRBJ2-1, with 11 bases fitting TRBD2. J was trimmed by 7 bases and V by 3 bases; bases with no gene match: 11. Germline V gene data show CDR1 as SQVTM and CDR2 as ANQGSEA. The CDR3 has 16 residues. CDR3 region: CSVEGTSGAEWNEQFF. In nucleotides, the CDR3 is TGCAGCGTTGAGGGGACTAGCGGAGCGGAATGGAATGAGCAGTTCTTC.

The V and J genes are TRBV28 and TRBJ1-2; D call uncertain. Germline CDR1 reads MDHEN; CDR2 reads SYDVKM. V gave up 2 bases and J gave up 4 bases, with 8 bases separating them. The CDR3 loop spans 13 amino acids. DNA for the CDR3: TGTGCCAGCAGTTTACTTCTTCTCTATGGCTACACCTTC. This sequence encodes CASSLLLLYGYTF.

The chain carries TRBV15 and TRBJ2-3; D perhaps matches TRBD2 (6 bases). The CDR3 contains 16 residues. V lost 5 bases and J 2 bases, leaving 17 bases between the germline ends. From germline, CDR1 is LNHNV and CDR2 YYDKDF (reference sequence). CDR3 DNA: TGTGCCACCAGCTTGGGACTTACCGCTACCACAGATACGCAGTATTTT. It yields the protein CATSLGLTATTDTQYF.

In its sample, this clone ranks as medium-sized. The V call is TRBV27, the J call TRBJ1-4; 7 nucleotides line up with TRBD1. Germline loops: CDR1 MNHEY, CDR2 SMNVEV (reference sequence). V trimming: 3 bases; J trimming: 5 bases; junction bases outside the gene matches: 3. The length of the CDR3 is 14 residues. CDR3 residues: CASSFGQANEKLFF. In DNA, the CDR3 is TGTGCCAGCAGTTTCGGACAGGCAAATGAAAAACTGTTTTTT.